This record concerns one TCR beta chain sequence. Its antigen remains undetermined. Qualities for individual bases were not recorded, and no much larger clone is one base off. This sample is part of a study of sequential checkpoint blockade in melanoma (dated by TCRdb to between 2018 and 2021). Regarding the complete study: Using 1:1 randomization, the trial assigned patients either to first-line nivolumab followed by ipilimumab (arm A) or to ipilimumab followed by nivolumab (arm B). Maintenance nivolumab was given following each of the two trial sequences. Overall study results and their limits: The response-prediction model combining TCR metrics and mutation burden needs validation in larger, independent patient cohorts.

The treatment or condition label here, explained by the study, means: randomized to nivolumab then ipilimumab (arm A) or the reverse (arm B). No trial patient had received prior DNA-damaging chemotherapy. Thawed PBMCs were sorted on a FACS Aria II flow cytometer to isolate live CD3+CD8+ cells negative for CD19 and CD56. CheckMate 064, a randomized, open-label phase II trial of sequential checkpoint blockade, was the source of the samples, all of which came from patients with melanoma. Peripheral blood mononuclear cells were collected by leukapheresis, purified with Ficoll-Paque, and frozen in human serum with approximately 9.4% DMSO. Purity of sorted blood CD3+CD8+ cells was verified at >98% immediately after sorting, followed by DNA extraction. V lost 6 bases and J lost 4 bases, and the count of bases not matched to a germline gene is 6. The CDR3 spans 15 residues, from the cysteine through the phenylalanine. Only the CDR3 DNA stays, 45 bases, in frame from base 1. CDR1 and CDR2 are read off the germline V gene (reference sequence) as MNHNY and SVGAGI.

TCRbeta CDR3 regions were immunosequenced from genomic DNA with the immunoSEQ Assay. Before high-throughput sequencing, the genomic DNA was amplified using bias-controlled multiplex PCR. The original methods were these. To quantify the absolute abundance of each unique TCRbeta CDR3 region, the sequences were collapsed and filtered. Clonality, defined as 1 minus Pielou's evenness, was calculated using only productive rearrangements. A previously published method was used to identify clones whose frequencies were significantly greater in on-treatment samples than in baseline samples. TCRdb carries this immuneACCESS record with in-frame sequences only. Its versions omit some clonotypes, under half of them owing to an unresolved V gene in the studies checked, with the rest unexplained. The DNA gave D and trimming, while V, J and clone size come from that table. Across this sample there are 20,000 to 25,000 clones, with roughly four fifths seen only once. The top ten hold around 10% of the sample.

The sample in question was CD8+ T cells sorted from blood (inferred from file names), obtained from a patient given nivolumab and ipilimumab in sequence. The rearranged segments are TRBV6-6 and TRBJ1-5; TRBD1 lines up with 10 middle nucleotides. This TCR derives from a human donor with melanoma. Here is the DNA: TGTGCCAGCAGCCCTGACAGGGGGCAGAATCAGCCCCAGCATTTT. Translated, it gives CASSPDRGQNQPQHF.